The clone carrying this TCR beta chain was counted a single time. This entry is derived from a study of blood T cell repertoires in COVID-19. Study-level information: Sites in the United States, Italy and Spain provided acute and convalescent COVID-19 samples.

In the original analysis: Researchers report that nucleated cell counts were estimated from reference gene primer amplification. TCRdb keeps only in-frame clones here, not all; method: immunoSEQ multiplex PCR. The V and J calls and the clone size are those of that table, but D and trimming were determined from the DNA. The table has 240,000 or so clones, approximately 78% seen once; the top ten hold around 12%. The junction had 6 bases not matched to a gene; V was cut back by 6 bases and J by 3 bases. In germline, CDR1 is SGHTA, CDR2 FQGTGA. The CDR3 loop spans 15 amino acids. The specimen sequenced was peripheral blood. This chain connects TRBV7-3 to TRBJ2-1, with TRBD2 matching over 9 bases. This TCR was sampled from a woman in her fifties or sixties with active or convalescent COVID-19. CDR3 bases: TGTGCCAGCAGGCTAAGCGGGGGGAGCTACAATGAGCAGTTCTTC. It is translated as CASRLSGGSYNEQFF.